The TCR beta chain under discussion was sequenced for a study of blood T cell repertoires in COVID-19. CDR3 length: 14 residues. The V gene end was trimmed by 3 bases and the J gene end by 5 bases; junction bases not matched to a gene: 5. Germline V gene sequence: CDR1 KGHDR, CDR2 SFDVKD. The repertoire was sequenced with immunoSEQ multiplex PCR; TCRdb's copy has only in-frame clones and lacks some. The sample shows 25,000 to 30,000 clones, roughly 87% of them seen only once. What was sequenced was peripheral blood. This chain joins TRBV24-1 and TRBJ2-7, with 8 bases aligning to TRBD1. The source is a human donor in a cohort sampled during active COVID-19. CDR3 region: CATSDPDRAHEQYF. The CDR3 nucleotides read TGTGCCACCAGTGATCCGGACAGGGCCCACGAGCAGTACTTC.